The following is a TCR beta chain sequence with its context. What this receptor recognizes is not known. Base qualities are not recorded, but no much larger clone differs from it by a single base. The library was generated by the immunoSEQ multiplex PCR assay. The multiplex PCR relied on a mix of 60 forward primers for TCR Vbeta segments and 13 reverse primers for TCR Jbeta segments. The CDR3 region of rearranged TCR beta genes was amplified from genomic DNA with a multiplex PCR assay. On the Illumina HiSeq System, the amplified TCR beta libraries were sequenced as 87-base-pair reads. Processing in the source paper ran as follows. A later analysis tallied 75 million to 95 million unique TCR beta chains across the approximately 670 repertoires, and around 12 million of those chains were shared by two or more donors. To remove PCR and sequencing errors, raw reads were error-corrected and collapsed into unique sequences using a nearest-neighbor algorithm that merged closely related sequences. CDR3 sequences were aligned to IMGT reference sequences to assign V, D and J gene segments. Each retained sequence needed at least a six-nucleotide match to both a V gene segment and a J gene segment. Rearrangements were called productive when the CDR3 lacked stop codons and stayed in frame with V and J; all others were non-productive. Following IMGT convention, CDR3 was defined as the stretch from the second conserved V-encoded cysteine up to the conserved J-encoded phenylalanine. The earlier analysis of some 540 of the donors excluded any sequence lacking an unambiguous match to a single V gene segment. An earlier analysis of a few hundred of the donors called V segments functional above 56.7% productive rearrangements and segregating when the between-donor standard deviation exceeded 5%. To diagnose cytomegalovirus status from the catalog of TCR beta chain sequences, a statistical classification framework was built. In a later analysis, V and J genes were assigned by comparing TCR nucleotide sequences against IMGT/GENE-DB human TR gene sequences. A later analysis assigned CDR3 sequences and most-parsimonious VDJ recombination scenarios with the TCRdist pipeline. In a later analysis, every TCR beta chain was defined by the combination of its CDR3 amino acid sequence and its V-gene family, and reads without a unique V-gene family were dropped. As a way to deal with suspected cross-contamination and a sequencing artifact, a later analysis dropped 592 nucleotide sequences that were highly shared and had low generation probability. A later analysis calculated a clonal expansion index for each public chain from normalized within-repertoire ranks of inferred template counts. In a later analysis, generation probabilities were computed using a VDJ recombination model fitted to out-of-frame rearrangements, and the results were checked against IGoR. Hypergeometric tests were used in a later analysis to score TCR-TCR, TCR-HLA and TCR-CMV co-occurrence, with a repertoire-size bias correction applied to the TCR pairs. False discovery rates were estimated in a later analysis by permuting HLA or CMV assignments 20 times. In a later analysis, co-occurring TCRs were grouped using DBSCAN, with TCRdist sequence similarity added in when clustering inside HLA-allele-positive subsets. Repertoires with fewer than 30,000 or more than 120,000 public chains were left out of co-occurrence clustering, as were five repertoires with anomalous nucleotide sharing. TCRdb retrieved this table from immuneACCESS and kept in-frame rearrangements only. Not all clones are present; in checked studies, unresolved V genes account for under half, and no reason is known for the remainder. Clone size and V and J calls were adopted from that table, with D and trimming inferred from the DNA. This sample gives about 230,000 clones in total; approximately 82% of them show up just once. The leading ten clones occupy 0.58% of the sample.

In total, fewer than 750 healthy bone marrow donors made up the cohort. At the time of sampling, all cohort members were nominally healthy, though unrecorded immune exposures were likely present. The donor tested CMV seronegative and was one of the 352 seronegative cohort members. A peripheral blood sample was provided by each donor, and peripheral blood mononuclear cells were used for TCR beta sequencing. The Qiagen DNeasy Blood Extraction Kit was used to extract genomic DNA from the blood cell samples. Trimming at the junction amounts to 4 bases on V and 5 bases on J, and the germline ends lie 12 bases apart. From the cysteine through the phenylalanine, the CDR3 covers 13 amino acids. The DNA shown is the 39-base CDR3, in frame from base 1. CDR1 and CDR2 were assigned from the germline V gene as SGHRS and YFSETQ. The sample originates from a study of cytomegalovirus exposure and HLA in healthy donors (dated by TCRdb to the late 2010s). Regarding the research as a whole: According to an earlier analysis of several hundred of the donors, about 190 million T cells yielded 90 million to 130 million unique TCR beta sequences and 276 Gb of sequence data. Of the approximately 400 genotyped donors, over 70% fell in the genetic ancestry cluster associated with self-reported Caucasian donors. A later analysis re-analyzed previously published TCR beta repertoires from 666 donors and added high-resolution HLA genotyping to study TCR occurrence patterns. Because of strong linkage in the cohort, five DR-DQ haplotypes were treated as single units for association and clustering. The study used immunosequencing to profile the T cell repertoires of under 700 subjects and linked those repertoires to cytomegalovirus serostatus. Alongside the repertoire data, information on donor age, sex, ethnicity and CMV serostatus was compiled. An earlier analysis of some 500 of the donors used high-throughput TCR beta sequencing to judge whether each TCR beta V gene segment behaved as functional or pseudogenic. All discovery cohort repertoires had been generated using a single sequencing platform. Among some 400 genotyped donors of the cohort, an average of around 220,000 unique TCR beta nucleotide sequences was sequenced per donor, of which approximately 19% were non-productive. Rather than using new phenotypic data, the later analysis identified candidate immune exposures from TCR beta sequences and from how often those sequences occurred across donors. Typing coverage differed by locus: A, B, C, DRB1 and DQB1 were typed in about 620-630 donors, DQA1 in approximately 520, DPA1 in around 580, and DPB1 in just under 490. A later genetic analysis used genome-wide SNP genotypes for about 65% of the 666 donors, treating that subset as a discovery cohort. Both class I and class II loci were covered by HLA typing, at four-digit resolution. To predict cytomegalovirus infection status, the study combined high-throughput TCR immunosequencing, statistical association of individual TCRs with disease status, and machine learning. The study aimed to test whether cataloging public T cell receptors could reveal signatures of past pathogen exposure. An early release that covered fewer than 750 HLA-typed donors contained 250 to 350 gigabases of sequencing data and roughly 84 million unique TCR sequences. A separate validation cohort of about 110 different subjects was used in addition to the approximately 640-subject first cohort. Overall study results and their limits: A further reported finding was that TCR beta sequences accurately predicted the HLA-A and HLA-B alleles for most subjects in the first cohort. Because some donors lacked HLA typing at each locus, the association tests relied only on the typed subset. CMV serostatus was the only immune exposure information available for the cohort. Only TCR beta chains were sequenced in this cohort, and the absence of alpha or paired-chain data limited detectable features. The study gave a list of 150 to 200 TCR beta chains associated with cytomegalovirus. The presence/absence analyses assumed that sequencing depth was roughly uniform across donors, and that assumption may not be true. The authors suggested that the approach could potentially be extended to other disease states and immunological phenotypes. A few of the identified cytomegalovirus-associated TCR beta chains were confirmed in vitro to be specific for cytomegalovirus antigens. A group of highly shared sequence variants was considered likely to be a technical artifact of the sequencing pipeline. A later analysis found that HLA-associated TCR beta chains were more clonally expanded and had lower generation probabilities than equally common non-associated chains. Correlated functional status among segregating V segments might reflect linkage disequilibrium, but an unknown experimental factor could not be ruled out. Across donors, most TCR sequences were observed very rarely, whereas some public TCRs were present in many individuals. V-gene and J-gene trimming of TCR beta chains was associated with a missense DCLRE1C variant in a later genetic analysis, and the association was replicated in an independent cohort. In a later analysis, several top co-occurrence clusters were reported to appear linked to parvovirus B19, influenza, CMV and Epstein-Barr virus. In a later analysis, TCR association rates were found to vary across HLA loci, with the most associated TCRs seen for DRB1 alleles and the fewest for HLA-C alleles. Broadly in line with IMGT annotations, most TCR beta V segments showed up in productive rearrangements about 90% or about 30% of the time in an earlier analysis of 450 to 600 of the donors. Some IMGT-functional V segments, including TRBV6-2 and TRBV6-3, could not be told apart with the 87-base-pair reads, so those segments were excluded. In both the original and validation cohorts, the classifier was reported to diagnose cytomegalovirus status with high specificity and sensitivity. When HLA alleles, especially DR and DQ, strongly co-occurred, attributing TCR associations to individual alleles was difficult. According to a later genetic analysis, donors in an Asian-associated ancestry cluster had fewer N-insertions in productive TCRs than the roughly 660-donor mean. At a false discovery rate of 0.05, a later analysis linked some 17,000 TCR beta sequences to specific HLA alleles. The earlier analysis of 587 of the donors excluded around 17 rarely observed V segments, including chromosome 9 orphons, because counts were too low. According to a later analysis, most CMV-associated TCR beta chains appeared to be HLA-restricted, and the HLA associations seemed to be driven largely by CMV exposure.

The V and J segments used are TRBV5-1 and TRBJ2-5; TRBD1 is a possible D gene, resting on 5 matching bases. The sequenced material came from PBMCs. The receptor's source is a woman between 35 and 50 years old in good health and CMV-seronegative. The CDR3: CASSKTVGETQYF. The bases are TGCGCCAGCAGCAAGACAGTGGGGGAGACCCAGTACTTC. Where the CDR3 stops, the reference TRBV5-1 and TRBJ2-5 genes take over; the full variable domain is KAGVTQTPRYLIKTRGQQVTLSCSPISGHRSVSWYQQTPGQGLQFLFEYFSETQRNKGNFPGRFSGRQFSNSRSEMNVSTLELGDSALYLCASSKTVGETQYFGPGTRLLVL.